This passage covers 22 T cell receptor beta chains from one sample sequenced in a study of cytomegalovirus exposure and HLA in healthy donors. It was with 60 Vbeta and 13 Jbeta primers that the PCR ran. Data came from immunoSEQ multiplex PCR; TCRdb stores just in-frame clones and leaves some out. The sample lists some 120,000 clones, less than 80% occurring once. Sequencing was done on a sample of PBMCs. These receptors all come from a woman between 45 and 65 years old in good health and CMV-seronegative.

This chain uses TRBV10-3 with TRBJ2-7; TRBD1 agrees at 8 bases. This CDR3 has 14 amino acids. V was pared by 2 bases and J by 6 bases, with 6 bases of the junction left unmatched. Germline V gene lookup returns CDR1 ENHRY and CDR2 SYGVKD. The CDR3 DNA follows: TGTGCCATCAGTGAGGGACAGGGACCAGTCGAGCAGTACTTC. The encoded protein is CAISEGQGPVEQYF.

V is TRBV4-3 and J is TRBJ2-4, with TRBD2 as a possible D gene (5 bases). V shed 0 bases and J shed 12 bases, with 12 bases lying between them. Per germline, CDR1 LGHNA and CDR2 YSLEER. CDR3 length equals 13 residues. The CDR3 DNA sequence: TGCGCCAGCAGCCAAGAAACGAGCGGAGCTCAGTACTTC. Protein sequence: CASSQETSGAQYF.

The V and J genes are TRBV4-2 and TRBJ2-6, with TRBD2 identical over 13 bases. Germline V gives CDR1 LGHNA, CDR2 YNFKEQ. V was clipped by 0 bases and J by 11 bases; unmatched bases: 13. The CDR3 totals 19 residues. The CDR3 coding sequence is TGTGCCAGCAGCCAAGATTTACTAGCGGGAGGGCCCCGCTCACACGTCCTGACTTTC. This translates into CASSQDLLAGGPRSHVLTF.

This clone was seen a handful of times. The J gene is TRBJ2-5, the V gene TRBV6-5, with a tentative D call TRBD2 (5 bases). The V end was cut by 9 bases, the J end by 11 bases, with 22 bases between. The CDR3 totals 13 residues. Germline V lookup: CDR1 MNHEY, CDR2 SVGAGI. CDR3 in DNA: TGTGCCAGTTCCACCCCCAATACTGGGGAGCAGTACTTC. The encoded protein is CASSTPNTGEQYF.

The chain couples TRBV10-2 to TRBJ1-1; tentative D call: TRBD1 (5 bases). Per the germline V gene, CDR1 is WSHSY and CDR2 is SAAADI. V was trimmed by 5 bases and J by 0 bases, leaving 13 bases between them. The CDR3 totals 15 residues. The CDR3 coding sequence is TGCGCCAGCAGTTTCCAGGGCAACCTGAACACTGAAGCTTTCTTT. This encodes CASSFQGNLNTEAFF.

The chain joins TRBV18 to TRBJ1-2, with D tentatively TRBD1 (6 bases). Per the germline V gene, CDR1 is KGHSH and CDR2 is LQKENI. This CDR3 has 14 amino acids. V was shortened by 1 base and J by 7 bases, with 13 bases between the two germline ends. The DNA for the CDR3 is TGTGCCAGCTCACCACTTGCAGGGGAGGGTGGCTACACCTTC. Translated: CASSPLAGEGGYTF.

The rearrangement uses TRBV7-6 and TRBJ2-7; 7 bases match TRBD1. The CDR3 is 14 residues long. CDR1 and CDR2 from the germline V gene are SGHVS and FNYEAQ. J gave up 3 bases and V 1 base, and 3 bases lay outside the gene matches. This chain's CDR3 is CASSLGDSVYEQYF. In nucleotides, the CDR3 is TGTGCCAGCAGCTTAGGGGACAGCGTCTACGAGCAGTACTTC.

The J gene is TRBJ2-3, the V gene TRBV27, with 7 bases matching TRBD2. V lost 4 bases to trimming and J lost 2 bases; unmatched junction nucleotides: 3. The CDR3 contains 14 residues. The germline V gene has CDR1 MNHEY and CDR2 SMNVEV (reference sequence). Here the CDR3 reads CASSWGGATDTQYF. The CDR3 DNA follows: TGTGCCAGCAGTTGGGGAGGGGCCACAGATACGCAGTATTTT.

The rearrangement uses TRBV28 and TRBJ2-7; D is ambiguous. The CDR3 length is 11 residues. The germline V gene has CDR1 MDHEN and CDR2 SYDVKM. V was cut by 5 bases and J by 3 bases, with 5 bases left in between. The CDR3 sequence: CASSHYYEQYF. DNA of the CDR3: TGTGCCAGCAGTCACTACTACGAGCAGTACTTC.

The J gene is TRBJ2-1, the V gene TRBV13; 8 nucleotides agree with TRBD2. This CDR3 is 17 amino acids long. CDR1 and CDR2 (germline): PRHDT, FYEKMQ (reference sequence). Trimming removed 2 bases from V and 4 bases from J; junction bases left unmatched: 10. The DNA of the CDR3 is TGTGCCAGCAGCTTAACCCTATCCCCGGGAGGGTACAATGAGCAGTTCTTC. Translated, it gives CASSLTLSPGGYNEQFF.

This clone came up once. The gene calls are TRBV7-6 and TRBJ1-1, with no clear D. This CDR3 comprises 14 residues. V shed 1 base and J shed 5 bases, with 11 bases lying between them. CDR1 SGHVS and CDR2 FNYEAQ come from the germline V gene. The CDR3 sequence: CASSLDVGGTEAFF. The CDR3, as DNA: TGTGCCAGCAGCTTAGACGTAGGAGGAACTGAAGCTTTCTTT.

This clone was seen just once. The chain is built from TRBV5-4 and TRBJ2-2; 7 positions agree with TRBD2. The V segment lost 2 bases and the J segment 2 bases; nucleotides outside the gene matches: 3. The CDR3 runs to 15 residues. Germline V gene sequence: CDR1 SGHNT, CDR2 YYREEE (reference sequence). CDR3 bases: TGTGCCAGCAGCTTAAGACTAGCTAACACCGGGGAGCTGTTTTTT. This translates into CASSLRLANTGELFF.

In the case of this clone: One end of the junction fails to match germline, which may point to a read error. Additional DNA sequences in this sample encode the identical CDR3. The genes are TRBV5-8 and TRBJ1-4, with 8 bases fitting TRBD1. Per the germline V gene, CDR1 is SGHTS and CDR2 is YDEGEE. The CDR3 is 14 residues long. The CDR3 protein is CTSSLDRGGEKLFF. CDR3 DNA sequence: TGTACCAGCAGCTTAGACAGGGGAGGTGAAAAACTGTTTTTT.

In the case of this clone: A junction boundary mismatches the germline segment, possibly from a read error. This rearrangement joins TRBV7-9 to TRBJ2-1, with 11 bases identical to TRBD2. CDR1 and CDR2 from the germline V gene are SEHNR and FQNEAQ (reference sequence). This CDR3 contains 16 residues. In DNA form, the CDR3 reads TGTTCCAGCAGCTTAGCCCTCGGGCTAGCGGGAGGTGAGCAGTTCTTC. Protein product: CSSSLALGLAGGEQFF.

A few counts support this clone. The chain links TRBV6-1 to TRBJ2-1, with a tentative D call TRBD2 (6 bases). Trimming stripped 3 bases from V and 2 bases from J, with 17 bases between. Germline V lookup: CDR1 MNHNS, CDR2 SASEGT. The CDR3 totals 17 residues. CDR3 sequence: CASSDPRDSTPYNEQFF. In DNA, the CDR3 is TGTGCCAGCAGTGACCCCCGGGACTCCACCCCCTACAATGAGCAGTTCTTC.

The rearrangement uses TRBV4-1 and TRBJ2-7; no definite D call. The germline CDR1 and CDR2 sequences are MGHRA and YSYEKL. V lost 1 base and J 1 base, leaving 8 bases between the germline ends. CDR3 length: 14 residues. The chain's CDR3 is CASSQVEVSYEQYF. In DNA, the CDR3 is TGCGCCAGCAGCCAAGTTGAGGTTTCCTACGAGCAGTACTTC.

The rearrangement joins TRBV9 to TRBJ2-7, with 7 nucleotides matching TRBD2. CDR1 is SGDLS, CDR2 YYNGEE, per germline. Trimming removed 0 bases from V and 3 bases from J; junction bases left unmatched: 9. The CDR3 contains 16 residues. The CDR3 sequence: CASSVGGGSSIYEQYF. The CDR3 nucleotides are TGTGCCAGCAGCGTAGGGGGCGGGAGCTCGATCTACGAGCAGTACTTC.

The rearrangement joins TRBV19 to TRBJ2-3, with 8 bases lining up with TRBD2. Germline CDR1 reads LNHDA; CDR2 reads SQIVND (reference sequence). This CDR3 region has 14 residues. V lost 5 bases, J lost 5 bases, and 6 bases stayed unmatched. The CDR3 bases are TGTGCCAGTAGTCCCCCGGGGGGGGGAGATACGCAGTATTTT. The encoded protein is CASSPPGGGDTQYF. Drawing the rest from reference TRBV19 and TRBJ2-3, the complete variable domain is DGGITQSPKYLFRKEGQNVTLSCEQNLNHDAMYWYRQDPGQGLRLIYYSQIVNDFQKGDIAEGYSVSREKKESFPLTVTSAQKNPTAFYLCASSPPGGGDTQYFGPGTRLTVL.

The rearrangement uses TRBV15 and TRBJ2-1; 9 nucleotides align to TRBD1. J was trimmed by 6 bases and V by 1 base; bases with no gene match: 7. The CDR3 totals 16 residues. Per the germline V gene, CDR1 is LNHNV and CDR2 is YYDKDF (reference sequence). CDR3 region: CATSRGGQGLFNEQFF. The CDR3 region has the DNA TGTGCCACCAGCAGAGGGGGACAGGGCCTCTTCAATGAGCAGTTCTTC.

This chain links TRBV6-1 with TRBJ2-6; D remains unclear. The V end lost 6 bases, the J end lost 0 bases, and 3 bases lay between the germline ends. There are 13 residues in the CDR3. Germline V gene sequence: CDR1 MNHNS, CDR2 SASEGT. The CDR3 protein is CASRYSGANVLTF. In DNA, the CDR3 is TGTGCCAGCAGATACTCTGGGGCCAACGTCCTGACTTTC.

The V call is TRBV27, the J call TRBJ1-2; D call uncertain. With 3 bases removed from V and 8 bases from J, the gap between germline ends came to 13 bases. The CDR3 runs to 13 residues. The germline CDR1 and CDR2 sequences are MNHEY and SMNVEV (reference sequence). CDR3 sequence reads: CASSFKRSMGYTF. The DNA for the CDR3 is TGTGCCAGCAGTTTCAAGAGATCTATGGGCTACACCTTC.

The chain combines TRBV9 with TRBJ1-1, with TRBD1 as a possible D gene (6 bases). From germline, CDR1 is SGDLS and CDR2 YYNGEE. The CDR3 is made up of 13 amino acids. V was clipped by 0 bases and J by 8 bases, with 11 bases between them. CDR3 sequence reads: CASSVADQGEAFF. For the CDR3, the DNA is TGTGCCAGCAGCGTAGCGGACCAGGGGGAAGCTTTCTTT.